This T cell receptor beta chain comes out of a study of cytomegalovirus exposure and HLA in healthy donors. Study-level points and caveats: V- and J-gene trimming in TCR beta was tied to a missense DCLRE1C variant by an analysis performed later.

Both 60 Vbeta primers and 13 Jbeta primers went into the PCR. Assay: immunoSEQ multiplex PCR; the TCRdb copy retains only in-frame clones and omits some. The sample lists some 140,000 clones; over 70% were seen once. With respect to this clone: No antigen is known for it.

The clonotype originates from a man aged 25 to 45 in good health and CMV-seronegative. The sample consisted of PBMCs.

The CDR3 sequence is CASSSTGTYGYTF. DNA for the CDR3: TGTGCCAGTAGCTCGACAGGGACTTATGGCTACACCTTC. The chain links TRBV19 to TRBJ1-2; 7 nucleotides align to TRBD1. Germline CDR1 is LNHDA and CDR2 is SQIVND (reference sequence). V lost 6 bases and J lost 5; bases outside the gene matches: 6. CDR3 size: 13 residues.